This TCR beta chain was sequenced during a study of circulating and synovial CD4+ cells in juvenile arthritis. Study-wide results and caveats: These repertoires were less diverse than bulk blood CD4 repertoires.

This clone appeared a single time. No antigen is known for it. TCRdb's table, derived via immunoSEQ multiplex PCR, lists solely in-frame clones and lacks some. The sample carries about 34,000 clones, around 95% recorded once. The clonotype originates from a human donor with juvenile idiopathic arthritis. Sequencing input: CD4+ T cells from blood.

The CDR3 here is CASRNTDRVAGELFF. In DNA form, the CDR3 reads TGTGCCAGCAGAAATACGGACAGGGTAGCCGGGGAGCTGTTTTTT. V and J are TRBV6-5 and TRBJ2-2, with 8 bases lining up with TRBD1. Germline V CDR1 and CDR2: MNHEY, SVGAGI. J gave up 6 bases and V 6 bases, and 9 bases lay outside the gene matches. CDR3 size: 15 residues.